The present entry profiles one T cell receptor (beta chain) with its context. Its antigen remains unknown. The data belong to a study of T cell responses to AZD1222 COVID-19 vaccine. Study-level background: Pooling covered second doses at about 4 or about 12 weeks. Study observations and caveats: The peak T cell response came first, and repertoires were sampled only after it.

Germline CDR1 MNHEY, CDR2 SVGAGI. Trimming removed 8 bases at V and 3 bases at J, with 8 bases between. This CDR3 region has 12 residues. The table came from immunoSEQ multiplex PCR; TCRdb's copy has only in-frame clones and leaves some out. This sample yields around 160,000 clones, of which approximately 94% are seen a single time; 1.5% to 2% belongs to the top ten. Material: peripheral blood, obtained on day 0 of AZD1222 vaccination. This receptor was obtained from an adult in good health. The genes are TRBV6-5 and TRBJ1-3; D is unresolved. The CDR3 here is CASGLDGNTIYF. CDR3 bases: TGTGCCAGCGGCCTGGATGGAAACACCATATATTTT.